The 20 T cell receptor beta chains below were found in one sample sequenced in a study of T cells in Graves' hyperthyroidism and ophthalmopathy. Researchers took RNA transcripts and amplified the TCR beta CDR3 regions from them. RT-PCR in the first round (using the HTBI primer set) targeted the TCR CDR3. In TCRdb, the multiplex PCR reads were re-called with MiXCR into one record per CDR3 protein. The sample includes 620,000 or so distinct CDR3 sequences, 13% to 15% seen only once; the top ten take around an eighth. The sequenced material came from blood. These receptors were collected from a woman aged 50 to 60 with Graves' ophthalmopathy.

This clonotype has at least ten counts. The DNA for the CDR3 is TGCGCCAGCAGCTCGGATCTCAACTCCTACGAGCAGTACTTC. Its translation: CASSSDLNSYEQYF. J is TRBJ2-7 and V is TRBV5-1; D is ambiguous. The CDR3 is 14 amino acids. V was cut by 3 bases and J by 0 bases, with 10 bases left in between. Germline V gene data show CDR1 as SGHRS and CDR2 as YFSETQ.

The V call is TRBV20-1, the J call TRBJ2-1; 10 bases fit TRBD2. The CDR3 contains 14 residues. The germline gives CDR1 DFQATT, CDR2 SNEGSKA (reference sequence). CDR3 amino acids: CRASSGSLDNEQFF. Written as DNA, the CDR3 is TGCAGAGCCTCTAGCGGGAGTTTGGATAATGAGCAGTTCTTC.

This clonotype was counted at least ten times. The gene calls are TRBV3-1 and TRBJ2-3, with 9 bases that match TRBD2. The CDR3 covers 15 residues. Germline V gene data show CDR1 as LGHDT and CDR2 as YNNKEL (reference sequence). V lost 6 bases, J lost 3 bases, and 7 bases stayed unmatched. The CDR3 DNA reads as TGTGCCAGCAGGTTGAGTAGCGGGAGAACAGATACGCAGTATTTT. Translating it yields CASRLSSGRTDTQYF.

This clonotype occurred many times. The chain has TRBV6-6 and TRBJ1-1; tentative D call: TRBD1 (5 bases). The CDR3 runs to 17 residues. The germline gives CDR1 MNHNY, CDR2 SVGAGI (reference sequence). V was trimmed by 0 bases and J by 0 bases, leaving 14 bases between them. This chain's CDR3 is CASSYSIREGMNTEAFF. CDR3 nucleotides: TGTGCCAGCAGTTACTCCATAAGAGAGGGGATGAACACTGAAGCTTTCTTT.

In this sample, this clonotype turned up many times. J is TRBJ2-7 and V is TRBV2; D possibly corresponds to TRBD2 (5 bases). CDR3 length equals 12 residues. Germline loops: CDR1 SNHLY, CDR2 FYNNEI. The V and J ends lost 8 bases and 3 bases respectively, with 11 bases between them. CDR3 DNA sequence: TGTGCCAGCCTAGGGAGAGTCTACGAGCAGTACTTC. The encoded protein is CASLGRVYEQYF.

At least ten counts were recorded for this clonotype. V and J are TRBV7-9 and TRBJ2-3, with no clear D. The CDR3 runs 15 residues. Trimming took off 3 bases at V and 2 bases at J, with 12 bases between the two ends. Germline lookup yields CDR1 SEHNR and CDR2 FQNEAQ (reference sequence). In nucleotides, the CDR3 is TGTGCCAGCAGCTTCTCCCTGGCGGCCACAGATACGCAGTATTTT. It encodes CASSFSLAATDTQYF. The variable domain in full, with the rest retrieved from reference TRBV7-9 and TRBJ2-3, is DTGVSQNPRHKITKRGQNVTFRCDPISEHNRLYWYRQTLGQGPEFLTYFQNEAQLEKSRLLSDRFSAERPKGSFSTLEIQRTEQGDSAMYLCASSFSLAATDTQYFGPGTRLTVL.

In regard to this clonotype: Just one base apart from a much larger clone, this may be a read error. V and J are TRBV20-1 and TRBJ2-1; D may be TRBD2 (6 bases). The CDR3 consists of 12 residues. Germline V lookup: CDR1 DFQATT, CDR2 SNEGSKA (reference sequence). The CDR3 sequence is CSVRGSWDEQFF. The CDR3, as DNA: TGCAGCGTCCGGGGGTCTTGGGATGAGCAGTTCTTC.

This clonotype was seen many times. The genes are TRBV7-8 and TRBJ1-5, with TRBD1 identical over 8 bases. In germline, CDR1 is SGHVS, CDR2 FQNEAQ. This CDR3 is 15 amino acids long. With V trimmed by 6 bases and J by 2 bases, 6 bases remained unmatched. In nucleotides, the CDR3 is TGTGCCAGCAGGCCAGGGGGCGTAGGCAATCAGCCCCAGCATTTT. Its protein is CASRPGGVGNQPQHF. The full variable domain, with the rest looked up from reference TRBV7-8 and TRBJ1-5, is GAGVSQSPRYKVAKRGQDVALRCDPISGHVSLFWYQQALGQGPEFLTYFQNEAQLDKSGLPSDRFFAERPEGSVSTLKIQRTQQEDSAVYLCASRPGGVGNQPQHFGDGTRLSIL.

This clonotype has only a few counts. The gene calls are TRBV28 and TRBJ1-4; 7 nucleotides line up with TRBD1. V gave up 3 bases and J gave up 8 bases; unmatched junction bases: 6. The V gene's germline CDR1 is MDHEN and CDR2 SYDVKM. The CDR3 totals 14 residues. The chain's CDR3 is CASSFLKGAEKLFF. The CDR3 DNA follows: TGTGCCAGCAGTTTCTTGAAGGGGGCGGAAAAACTGTTTTTT.

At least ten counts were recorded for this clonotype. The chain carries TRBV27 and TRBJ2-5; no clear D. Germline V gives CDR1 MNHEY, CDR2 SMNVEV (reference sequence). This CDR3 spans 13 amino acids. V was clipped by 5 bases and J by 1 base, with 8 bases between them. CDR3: CASSTALQETQYF. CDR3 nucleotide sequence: TGTGCCAGCAGTACGGCGCTCCAAGAGACCCAGTACTTC.

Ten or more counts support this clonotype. CDR3 bases: TGTGCCAGCAGCTTAGTGTCGCAGGGGCCCTACGAGCAGTACTTC. Encoded protein: CASSLVSQGPYEQYF. The V call is TRBV13, the J call TRBJ2-7, with a tentative D call TRBD1 (6 bases). Trimming left V 1 base short and J 2 bases short, with 12 bases between. The V gene's germline CDR1 is PRHDT and CDR2 FYEKMQ (reference sequence). This CDR3 contains 15 residues.

The CDR3 DNA reads TGTGCCAGCAGCTTAATCCCGGGACAGGGGAGAGGGGATACGCAGTATTTT. Encoded protein: CASSLIPGQGRGDTQYF. The chain links TRBV11-2 to TRBJ2-3, with 10 bases identical to TRBD1. CDR1 SGHAT and CDR2 FQNNGV come from the germline V gene. After removal of 2 bases from V and 6 bases from J, the junction contained 11 bases not matched to a gene. This CDR3 is built from 17 residues. The full variable domain, in which reference TRBV11-2 and TRBJ2-3 provide the parts outside the CDR3, is EAGVAQSPRYKIIEKRQSVAFWCNPISGHATLYWYQQILGQGPKLLIQFQNNGVVDDSQLPKDRFSAERLKGVDSTLKIQPAKLEDSAVYLCASSLIPGQGRGDTQYFGPGTRLTVL.

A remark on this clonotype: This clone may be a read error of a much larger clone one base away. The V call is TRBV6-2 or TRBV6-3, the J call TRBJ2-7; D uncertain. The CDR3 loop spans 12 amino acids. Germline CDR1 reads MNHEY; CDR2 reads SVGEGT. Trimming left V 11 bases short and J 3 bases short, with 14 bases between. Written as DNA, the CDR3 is TGTGCCGCCCGTATACCGAGCTACGAGCAGTACTTC. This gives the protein CAARIPSYEQYF.

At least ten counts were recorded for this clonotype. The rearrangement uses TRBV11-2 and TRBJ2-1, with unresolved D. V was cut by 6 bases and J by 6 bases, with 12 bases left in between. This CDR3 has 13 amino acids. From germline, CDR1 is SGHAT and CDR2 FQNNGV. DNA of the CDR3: TGTGCCAGCAGGCCCCTCCGTCTCAATGAGCAGTTCTTC. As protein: CASRPLRLNEQFF.

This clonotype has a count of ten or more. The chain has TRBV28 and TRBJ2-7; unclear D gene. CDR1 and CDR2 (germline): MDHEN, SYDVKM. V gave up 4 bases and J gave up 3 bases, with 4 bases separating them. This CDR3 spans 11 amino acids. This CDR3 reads CASSWDYEQYF. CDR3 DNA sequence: TGTGCCAGCAGTTGGGACTACGAGCAGTACTTC.

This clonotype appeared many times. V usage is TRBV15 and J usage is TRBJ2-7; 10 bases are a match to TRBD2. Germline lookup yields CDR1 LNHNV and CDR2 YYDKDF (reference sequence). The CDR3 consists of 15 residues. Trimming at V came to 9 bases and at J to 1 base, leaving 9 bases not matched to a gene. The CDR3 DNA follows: TGTGCCACTTCTCCCGGGACTAGCGCATCCTACGAGCAGTACTTC. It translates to CATSPGTSASYEQYF.

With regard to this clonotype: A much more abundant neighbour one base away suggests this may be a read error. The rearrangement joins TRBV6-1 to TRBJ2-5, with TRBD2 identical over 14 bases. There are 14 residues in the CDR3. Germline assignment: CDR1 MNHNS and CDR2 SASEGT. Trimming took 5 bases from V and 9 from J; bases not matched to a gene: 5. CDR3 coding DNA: TGTGCCAGCAGTCAGACTAGCGGGAGGGAGGCCCAGTACTTC. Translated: CASSQTSGREAQYF.

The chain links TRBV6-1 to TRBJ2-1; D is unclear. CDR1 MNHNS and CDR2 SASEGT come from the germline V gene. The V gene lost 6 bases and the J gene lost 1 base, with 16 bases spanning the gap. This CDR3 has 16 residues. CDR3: CASSAPVYGSYNEQFF. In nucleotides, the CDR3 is TGTGCCAGCAGCGCACCAGTTTATGGTTCCTACAATGAGCAGTTCTTC.

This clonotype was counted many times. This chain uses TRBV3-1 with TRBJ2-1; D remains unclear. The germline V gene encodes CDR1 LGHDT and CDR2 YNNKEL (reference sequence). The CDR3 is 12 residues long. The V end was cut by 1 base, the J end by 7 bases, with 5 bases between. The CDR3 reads CASSQGLNEQFF. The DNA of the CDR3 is TGTGCCAGCAGCCAAGGGTTGAATGAGCAGTTCTTC.

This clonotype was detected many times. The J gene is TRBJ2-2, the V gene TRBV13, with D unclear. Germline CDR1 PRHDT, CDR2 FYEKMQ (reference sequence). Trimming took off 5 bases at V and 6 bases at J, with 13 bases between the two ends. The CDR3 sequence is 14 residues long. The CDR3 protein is CASSIGRGSGELFF. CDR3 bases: TGTGCCAGCAGCATCGGTAGAGGCTCCGGGGAGCTGTTTTTT.